The clone carrying this T cell receptor (beta chain) has just a few counts. This specimen comes from a study of blood T cell repertoires in COVID-19. In the study overall: Sites across the United States, Italy and Spain contributed samples from acute and convalescent COVID-19. Sources were T cells, B-cell-depleted T cells, or PBMCs; the material itself was cDNA or gDNA.

The germline V gene encodes CDR1 SGHTA and CDR2 FQGNSA. The junction had 3 bases not matched to a gene; V was cut back by 6 bases and J by 3 bases. The CDR3 consists of 14 residues. How the authors handled the data: Counts of nucleated cells, estimated from reference gene primer amplification, were obtained. Only in-frame clones appear in the TCRdb table, and some are missing; sequencing was by immunoSEQ multiplex PCR. Clone size and the V and J calls come from that table; the DNA yielded D and trimming. The sample holds approximately 66,000 clones, around 70% seen once. Material: peripheral blood. V is TRBV7-2 and J is TRBJ2-4; 9 nucleotides match TRBD2. This receptor was obtained from a man aged 60-69 years with acute or convalescent COVID-19. The CDR3 reads CASRKAGGKNIQYF. CDR3 bases: TGTGCCAGCAGAAAAGCGGGGGGCAAAAACATTCAGTACTTC. Complete variable domain (other parts from reference TRBV7-2 and TRBJ2-4): GAGVSQSPSNKVTEKGKDVELRCDPISGHTALYWYRQSLGQGLEFLIYFQGNSAPDKSGLPSDRFSAERTGGSVSTLTIQRTQQEDSAVYLCASRKAGGKNIQYFGAGTRLSVL.